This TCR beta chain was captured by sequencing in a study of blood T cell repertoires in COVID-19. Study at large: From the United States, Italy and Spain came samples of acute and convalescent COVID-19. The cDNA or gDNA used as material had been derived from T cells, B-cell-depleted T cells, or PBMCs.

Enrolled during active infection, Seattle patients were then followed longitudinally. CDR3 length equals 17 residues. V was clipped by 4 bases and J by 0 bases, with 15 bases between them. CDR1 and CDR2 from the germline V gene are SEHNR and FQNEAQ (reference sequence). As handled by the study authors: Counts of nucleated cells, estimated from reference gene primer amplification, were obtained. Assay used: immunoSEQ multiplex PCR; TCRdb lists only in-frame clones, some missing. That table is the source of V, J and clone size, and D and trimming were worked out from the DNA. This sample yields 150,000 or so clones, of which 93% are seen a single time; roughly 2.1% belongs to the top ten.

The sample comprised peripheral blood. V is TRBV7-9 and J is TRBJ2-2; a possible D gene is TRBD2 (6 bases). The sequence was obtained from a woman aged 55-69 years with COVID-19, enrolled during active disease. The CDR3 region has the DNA TGTGCCAGCAGCTATCGGACTACGTCCTCGAACACCGGGGAGCTGTTTTTT. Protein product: CASSYRTTSSNTGELFF.